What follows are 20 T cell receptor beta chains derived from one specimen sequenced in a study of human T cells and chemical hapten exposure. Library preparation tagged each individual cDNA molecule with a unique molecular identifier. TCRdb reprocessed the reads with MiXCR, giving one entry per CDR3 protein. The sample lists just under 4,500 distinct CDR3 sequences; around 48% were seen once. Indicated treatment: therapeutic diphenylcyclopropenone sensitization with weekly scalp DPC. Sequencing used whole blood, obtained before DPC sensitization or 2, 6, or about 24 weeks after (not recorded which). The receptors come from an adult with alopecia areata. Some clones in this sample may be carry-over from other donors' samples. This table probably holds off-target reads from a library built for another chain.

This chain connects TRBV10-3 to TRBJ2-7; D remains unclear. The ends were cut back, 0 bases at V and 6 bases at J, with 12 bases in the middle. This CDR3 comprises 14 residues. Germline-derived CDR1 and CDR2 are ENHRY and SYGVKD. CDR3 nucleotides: TGTGCCATCAGTGAGTCAACGGTGTTAGGCGAGCAGTACTTC. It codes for CAISESTVLGEQYF.

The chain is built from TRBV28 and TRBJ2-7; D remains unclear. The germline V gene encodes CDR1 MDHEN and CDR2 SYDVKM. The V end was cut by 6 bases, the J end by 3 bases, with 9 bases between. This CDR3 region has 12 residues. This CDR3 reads CASRSRNYEQYF. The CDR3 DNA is TGTGCCAGCAGATCCAGGAACTACGAGCAGTACTTC.

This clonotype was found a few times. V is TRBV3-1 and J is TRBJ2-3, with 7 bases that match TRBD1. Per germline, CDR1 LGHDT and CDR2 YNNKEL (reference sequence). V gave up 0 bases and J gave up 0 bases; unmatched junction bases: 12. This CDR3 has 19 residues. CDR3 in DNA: TGTGCCAGCAGCCAAGAATGGTGGGACAGCCTCCCAAGCACAGATACGCAGTATTTT. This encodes CASSQEWWDSLPSTDTQYF.

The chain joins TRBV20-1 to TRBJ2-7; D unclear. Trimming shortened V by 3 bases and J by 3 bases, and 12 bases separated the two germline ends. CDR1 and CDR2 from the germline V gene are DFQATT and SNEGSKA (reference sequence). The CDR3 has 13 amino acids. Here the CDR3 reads CSASEGYYYEQYF. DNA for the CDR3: TGCAGTGCTAGTGAAGGTTACTACTACGAGCAGTACTTC.

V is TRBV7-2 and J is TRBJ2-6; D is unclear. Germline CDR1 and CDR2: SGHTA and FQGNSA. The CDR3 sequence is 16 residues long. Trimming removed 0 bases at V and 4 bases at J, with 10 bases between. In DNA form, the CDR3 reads TGTGCCAGCAGCTTAGCCCTCTTGGTAGGGGCCAACGTCCTGACTTTC. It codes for CASSLALLVGANVLTF.

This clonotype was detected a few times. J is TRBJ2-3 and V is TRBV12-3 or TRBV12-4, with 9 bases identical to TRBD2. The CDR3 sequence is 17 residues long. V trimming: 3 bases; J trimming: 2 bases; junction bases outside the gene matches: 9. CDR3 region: CASSFLASGRPTDTQYF. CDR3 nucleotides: TGTGCCAGCAGTTTTTTGGCGAGCGGGAGGCCCACAGATACGCAGTATTTT.

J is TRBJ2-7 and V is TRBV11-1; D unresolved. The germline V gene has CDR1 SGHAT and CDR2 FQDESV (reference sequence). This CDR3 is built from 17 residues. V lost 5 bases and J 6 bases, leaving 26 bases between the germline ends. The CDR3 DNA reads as TGTGCCAGCAGCCTGCATATGGGTAGTTTTAATCCGTTCGAGCAGTACTTC. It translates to CASSLHMGSFNPFEQYF.

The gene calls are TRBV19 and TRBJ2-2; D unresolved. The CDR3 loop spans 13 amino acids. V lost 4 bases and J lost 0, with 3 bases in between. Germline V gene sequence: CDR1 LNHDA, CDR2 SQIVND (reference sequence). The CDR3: CASSNPNTGELFF. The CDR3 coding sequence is TGTGCCAGTAGTAACCCGAACACCGGGGAGCTGTTTTTT.

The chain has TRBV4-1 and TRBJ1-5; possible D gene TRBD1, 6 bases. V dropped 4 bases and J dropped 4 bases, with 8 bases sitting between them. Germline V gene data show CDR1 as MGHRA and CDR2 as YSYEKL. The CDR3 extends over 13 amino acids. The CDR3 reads CASSLQGNQPQHF. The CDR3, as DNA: TGCGCCAGCAGCCTACAGGGAAATCAGCCCCAGCATTTT.

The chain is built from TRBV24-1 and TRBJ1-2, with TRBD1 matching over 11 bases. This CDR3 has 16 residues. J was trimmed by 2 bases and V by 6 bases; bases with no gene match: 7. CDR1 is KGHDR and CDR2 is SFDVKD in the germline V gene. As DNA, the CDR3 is TGTGCCACCAGTCCCACCGGGACAGGGGGGAACTATGGCTACACCTTC. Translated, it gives CATSPTGTGGNYGYTF.

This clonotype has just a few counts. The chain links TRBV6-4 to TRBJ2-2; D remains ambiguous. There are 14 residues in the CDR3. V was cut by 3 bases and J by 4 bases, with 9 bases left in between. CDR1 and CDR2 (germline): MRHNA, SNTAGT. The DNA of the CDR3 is TGTGCCAGCAGTGAATTATCGGGCACCGGGGAGCTGTTTTTT. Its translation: CASSELSGTGELFF.

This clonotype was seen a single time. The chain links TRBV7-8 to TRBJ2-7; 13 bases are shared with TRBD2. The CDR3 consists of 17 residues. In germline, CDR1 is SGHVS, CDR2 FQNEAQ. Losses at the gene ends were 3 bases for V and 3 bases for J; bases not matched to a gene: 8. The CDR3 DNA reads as TGTGCCAGCAGCTTCGATATAAGGACTAGCGGGGGCTACGAGCAGTACTTC. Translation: CASSFDIRTSGGYEQYF.

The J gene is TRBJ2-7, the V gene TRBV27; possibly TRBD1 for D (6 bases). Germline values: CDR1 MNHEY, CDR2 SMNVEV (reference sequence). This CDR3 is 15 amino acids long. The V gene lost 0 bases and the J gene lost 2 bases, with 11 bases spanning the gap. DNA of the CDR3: TGTGCCAGCAGTTTATCAGGGACACTAGCCTACGAGCAGTACTTC. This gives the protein CASSLSGTLAYEQYF.

CDR3 coding DNA: TGTGCCAGTTGGGGCCCCTACGAGCAGTACTTC. Its translation: CASWGPYEQYF. The J gene is TRBJ2-7, the V gene TRBV28, with D maybe TRBD1 (5 bases). Germline V lookup: CDR1 MDHEN, CDR2 SYDVKM. The CDR3 covers 11 residues. With 9 bases removed from V and 2 bases from J, the gap between germline ends came to 8 bases.

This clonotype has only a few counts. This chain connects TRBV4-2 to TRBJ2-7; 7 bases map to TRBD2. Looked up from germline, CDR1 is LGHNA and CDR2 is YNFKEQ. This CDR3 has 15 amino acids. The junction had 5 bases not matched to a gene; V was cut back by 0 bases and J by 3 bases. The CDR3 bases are TGTGCCAGCAGCCAAGACTGGGGGGGAAACTACGAGCAGTACTTC. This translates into CASSQDWGGNYEQYF.

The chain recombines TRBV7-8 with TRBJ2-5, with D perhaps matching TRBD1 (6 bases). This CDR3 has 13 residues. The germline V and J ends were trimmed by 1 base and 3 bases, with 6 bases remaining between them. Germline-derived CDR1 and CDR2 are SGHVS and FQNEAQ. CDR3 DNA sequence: TGTGCCAGCAGCTTAGGGACAGAAGAGACCCAGTACTTC. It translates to CASSLGTEETQYF.

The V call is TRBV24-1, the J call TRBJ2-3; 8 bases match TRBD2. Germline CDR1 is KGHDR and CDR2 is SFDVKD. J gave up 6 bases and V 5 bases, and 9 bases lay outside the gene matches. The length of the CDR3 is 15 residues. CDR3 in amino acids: CATSVEAGATDTQYF. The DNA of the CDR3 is TGTGCCACCAGTGTCGAAGCGGGAGCCACGGATACGCAGTATTTT.

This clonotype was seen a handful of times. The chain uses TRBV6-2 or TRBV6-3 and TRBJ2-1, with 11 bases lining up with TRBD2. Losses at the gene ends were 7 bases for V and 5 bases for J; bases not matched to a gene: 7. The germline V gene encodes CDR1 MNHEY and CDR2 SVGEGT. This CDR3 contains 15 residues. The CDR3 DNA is TGTGCCAGCACTCGAGTGACTAGCGGGGACAATGAGCAGTTCTTC. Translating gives CASTRVTSGDNEQFF.

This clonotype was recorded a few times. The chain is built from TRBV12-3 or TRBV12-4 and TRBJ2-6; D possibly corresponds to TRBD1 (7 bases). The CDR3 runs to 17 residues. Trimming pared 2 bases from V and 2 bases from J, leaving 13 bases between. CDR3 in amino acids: CASSLMTGRTGANVLTF. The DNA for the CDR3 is TGTGCCAGCAGTTTAATGACAGGGAGGACTGGGGCCAACGTCCTGACTTTC.

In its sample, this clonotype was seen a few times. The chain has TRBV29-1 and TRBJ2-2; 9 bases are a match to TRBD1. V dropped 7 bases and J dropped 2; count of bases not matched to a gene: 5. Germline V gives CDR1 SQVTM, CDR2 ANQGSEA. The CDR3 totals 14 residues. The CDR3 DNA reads TGCAGCGGCCGGGACAGGGATAACACCGGGGAGCTGTTTTTT. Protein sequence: CSGRDRDNTGELFF.